This T cell receptor (beta chain) was observed in a study of blood T cells in healthy people across ages. A sample-barcoded 5' primer and a J-beta primer mix were used in a second PCR of about 6 to 12 cycles. Each CDR3 protein is one row after TCRdb ran MiXCR on the 5' RACE reads. This sample carries about 1,500,000 distinct CDR3 sequences, around 39% of them seen once, and the ten largest clones take roughly 7.7%. Comments on this clonotype: This may be a read error: a much more frequent sequence differs by one nucleotide.

The CDR3 spans 12 residues. Germline CDR1 reads SGDLS; CDR2 reads YYNGEE. Sequenced: blood. The clonotype comes from a young woman in good health. This chain uses TRBV9 with TRBJ2-5; D is possibly TRBD2 (6 bases). The tail of the sequence fits TRBJ2-7 better, so the J call may be wrong. The CDR3 nucleotides are TGTGCCAGCAGCGGACTAGAGTACGAGCAGTACTTC. Residues: CASSGLEYEQYF.